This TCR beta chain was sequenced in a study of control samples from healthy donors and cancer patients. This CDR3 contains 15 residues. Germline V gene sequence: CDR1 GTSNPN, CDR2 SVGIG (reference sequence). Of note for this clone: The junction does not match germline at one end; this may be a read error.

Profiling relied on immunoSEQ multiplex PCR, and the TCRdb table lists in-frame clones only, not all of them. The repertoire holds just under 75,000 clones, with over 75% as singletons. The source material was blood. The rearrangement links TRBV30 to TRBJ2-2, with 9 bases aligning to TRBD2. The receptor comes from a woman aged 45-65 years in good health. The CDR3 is CAWIRREGTHRGAVF. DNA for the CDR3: TGTGCCTGGATACGGCGGGAGGGGACGCACCGGGGAGCTGTTTTT.